The 11 T cell receptor beta chains below all came from one sample that was sequenced in a study of shared clonotypes between healthy human individuals. Selected positively for CCR7 and CD45RO-negative, naive CD8 cells excluded terminally differentiated effector memory CD45RA+ cells. Sequenced by immunoSEQ multiplex PCR; TCRdb stores in-frame clones only, minus some. The profile shows about 2 million clones, approximately 95% of them singletons. What was sequenced was naive CD8+ T cells sorted from blood. These TCRs come from a man aged 18 to 29 in good health.

J is TRBJ2-3 and V is TRBV5-4; 8 positions match TRBD2. Germline trimming cut 2 bases from V and 3 bases from J; bases unmatched to any gene: 5. Germline loops: CDR1 SGHNT, CDR2 YYREEE (reference sequence). This CDR3 comprises 15 residues. CDR3 in amino acids: CASSFLAGLTDTQYF. CDR3 DNA: TGTGCCAGCAGCTTCTTAGCGGGACTGACAGATACGCAGTATTTT.

This clone was counted a few times. CDR3 DNA: TGCGCCAGCAGCCGCAGCACAGATACGCAGTATTTT. As protein: CASSRSTDTQYF. The chain combines TRBV4-3 with TRBJ2-3; D uncertain. Trimming took 4 bases from V and 0 from J, leaving 2 bases between them. This CDR3 has 12 amino acids. Germline lookup yields CDR1 LGHNA and CDR2 YSLEER.

This clone has a single count. The rearrangement uses TRBV9 and TRBJ2-2, with 8 positions matching TRBD2. Per germline, CDR1 SGDLS and CDR2 YYNGEE. This CDR3 has 15 residues. With 3 bases clipped from V and 5 bases from J, the junction kept 6 bases outside the gene matches. The CDR3 DNA reads TGTGCCAGCAGCGGAACCCGCGGGGGGACCGGGGAGCTGTTTTTT. Translated: CASSGTRGGTGELFF. Using reference TRBV9 and TRBJ2-2 for the parts outside the CDR3, the full variable domain is DSGVTQTPKHLITATGQRVTLRCSPRSGDLSVYWYQQSLDQGLQFLIQYYNGEERAKGNILERFSAQQFPDLHSELNLSSLELGDSALYFCASSGTRGGTGELFFGEGSRLTVL.

The rearrangement links TRBV2 to TRBJ2-7; D possibly corresponds to TRBD1 (6 bases). The germline V gene encodes CDR1 SNHLY and CDR2 FYNNEI. Trimming cost V 7 bases and J 0 bases, with 13 bases left between them. This CDR3 contains 14 residues. The CDR3 coding sequence is TGTGCCAGCATGTCAGGGGAAAGCTCCTACGAGCAGTACTTC. Protein product: CASMSGESSYEQYF.

The chain uses TRBV29-1 and TRBJ2-3, with a possible D match to TRBD1 (5 bases). The V gene lost 2 bases and the J gene lost 4 bases, with 13 bases spanning the gap. This CDR3 comprises 14 residues. From germline, CDR1 is SQVTM and CDR2 ANQGSEA. CDR3 loop: CSVETGGWADTQYF. CDR3 nucleotides: TGCAGCGTTGAAACAGGCGGTTGGGCAGATACGCAGTATTTT.

V and J are TRBV5-4 and TRBJ2-5; D is uncertain. Germline loops: CDR1 SGHNT, CDR2 YYREEE (reference sequence). V was pared by 1 base and J by 5 bases, with 6 bases between. This CDR3 spans 12 amino acids. CDR3 in amino acids: CASSLWMETQYF. CDR3 sequence (DNA): TGTGCCAGCAGCTTGTGGATGGAGACCCAGTACTTC.

The V and J genes are TRBV6-5 and TRBJ1-5; tentative D call: TRBD1 (5 bases). Germline V gene sequence: CDR1 MNHEY, CDR2 SVGAGI. There are 13 residues in the CDR3. Trimming took 8 bases from V and 5 from J, leaving 13 bases between them. The CDR3 sequence: CASGGGVHQPQHF. The CDR3 nucleotides are TGTGCCAGCGGAGGAGGGGTGCATCAGCCCCAGCATTTT.

The sample holds one count of this clone. V gene TRBV27 combines with J gene TRBJ1-1; the D gene is possibly TRBD1 (5 bases). The CDR3 sequence is 15 residues long. Trimming removed 7 bases at V and 4 bases at J, with 19 bases between. The germline V gene has CDR1 MNHEY and CDR2 SMNVEV (reference sequence). CDR3 sequence (DNA): TGTGCCAGCATCTCGCGCCGGGGGGAGGGCACTGAAGCTTTCTTT. Translating gives CASISRRGEGTEAFF.

This chain connects TRBV6-5 to TRBJ1-1; D gene uncertain. The CDR3 is 13 amino acids. The V gene lost 7 bases and the J gene lost 0 bases, with 9 bases spanning the gap. The germline V gene encodes CDR1 MNHEY and CDR2 SVGAGI. CDR3 sequence reads: CASTDYMNTEAFF. The CDR3 bases are TGTGCCAGCACTGACTATATGAACACTGAAGCTTTCTTT.

For this clone: The same CDR3 arises from other DNA sequences in this sample as well. The rearrangement uses TRBV4-1 and TRBJ1-3, with D perhaps TRBD1 (6 bases). CDR3 size: 15 residues. V gave up 0 bases and J gave up 4 bases, with 10 bases separating them. Germline V gene sequence: CDR1 MGHRA, CDR2 YSYEKL. The CDR3 here is CASSQDAGTGNTIYF. CDR3 DNA: TGCGCCAGCAGCCAAGATGCAGGGACAGGAAACACCATATATTTT.

J is TRBJ1-1 and V is TRBV10-2; D perhaps matches TRBD1 (6 bases). The CDR3 consists of 15 residues. Germline CDR1 and CDR2: WSHSY and SAAADI. V shed 4 bases and J shed 6 bases, with 18 bases lying between them. CDR3 loop: CASSGWTVWLAEAFF. The CDR3 bases are TGCGCCAGCAGTGGGTGGACAGTATGGTTAGCTGAAGCTTTCTTT.